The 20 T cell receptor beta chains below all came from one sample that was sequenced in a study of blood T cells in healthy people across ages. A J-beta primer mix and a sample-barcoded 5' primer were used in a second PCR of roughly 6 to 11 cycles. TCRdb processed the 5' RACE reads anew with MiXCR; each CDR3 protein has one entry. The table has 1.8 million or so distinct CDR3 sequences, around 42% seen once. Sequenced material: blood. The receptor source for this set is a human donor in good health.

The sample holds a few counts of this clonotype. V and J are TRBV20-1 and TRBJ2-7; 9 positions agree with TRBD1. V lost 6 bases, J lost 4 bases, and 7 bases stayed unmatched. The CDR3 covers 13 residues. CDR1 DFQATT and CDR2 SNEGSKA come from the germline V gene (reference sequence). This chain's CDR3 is CSAAGTGQYEQYF. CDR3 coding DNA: TGCAGTGCAGCCGGGACAGGGCAATACGAGCAGTACTTC.

The CDR3 protein is CASSPLKGGGYTF. The CDR3 DNA reads TGTGCCAGCAGCCCACTAAAAGGGGGCGGCTACACCTTC. This chain connects TRBV7-6 to TRBJ1-2, with TRBD1 identical over 7 bases. CDR1 and CDR2 (germline): SGHVS, FNYEAQ. The CDR3 spans 13 residues. V dropped 5 bases and J dropped 8; count of bases not matched to a gene: 8. The full variable domain, rest sourced from reference TRBV7-6 and TRBJ1-2, is GAGVSQSPRYKVTKRGQDVALRCDPISGHVSLYWYRQALGQGPEFLTYFNYEAQQDKSGLPNDRFSAERPEGSISTLTIQRTEQRDSAMYRCASSPLKGGGYTFGSGTRLTVV.

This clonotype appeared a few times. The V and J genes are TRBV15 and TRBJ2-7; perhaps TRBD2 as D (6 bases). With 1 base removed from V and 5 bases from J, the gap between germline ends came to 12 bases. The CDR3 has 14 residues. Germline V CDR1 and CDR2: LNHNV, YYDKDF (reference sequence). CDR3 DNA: TGTGCCACCAGCAGAGGCGGGGAAGCGGACGAGCAGTACTTC. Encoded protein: CATSRGGEADEQYF. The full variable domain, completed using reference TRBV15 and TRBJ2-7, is DAMVIQNPRYQVTQFGKPVTLSCSQTLNHNVMYWYQQKSSQAPKLLFHYYDKDFNNEADTPDNFQSRRPNTSFCFLDIRSPGLGDTAMYLCATSRGGEADEQYFGPGTRLTVT.

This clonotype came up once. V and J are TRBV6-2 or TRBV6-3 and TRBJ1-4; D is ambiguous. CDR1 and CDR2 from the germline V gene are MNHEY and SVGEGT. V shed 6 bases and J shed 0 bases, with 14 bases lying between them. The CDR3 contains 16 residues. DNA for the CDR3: TGTGCCAGCAGCTCTCTAGACGGGGCAACTAATGAAAAACTGTTTTTT. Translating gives CASSSLDGATNEKLFF.

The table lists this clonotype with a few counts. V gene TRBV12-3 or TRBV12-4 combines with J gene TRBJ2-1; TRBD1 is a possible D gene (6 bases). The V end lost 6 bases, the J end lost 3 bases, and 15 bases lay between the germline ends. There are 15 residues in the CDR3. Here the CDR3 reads CASRLISTGYNEQFF. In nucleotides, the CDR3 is TGTGCCAGCAGACTGATTTCGACAGGCTACAATGAGCAGTTCTTC.

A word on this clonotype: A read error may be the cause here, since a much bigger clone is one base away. CDR3 sequence (DNA): TGCAGCGCTGCCGGGACTAAATCCAACCAAGAGACCCAGTACTTC. Translation gives CSAAGTKSNQETQYF. The V call is TRBV29-1, the J call TRBJ2-7, with TRBD2 matching 7 bases. The end of the DNA is better explained by TRBJ2-5, so the J call may be wrong. Looked up from germline, CDR1 is SQVTM and CDR2 is ANQGSEA. The CDR3 totals 15 residues.

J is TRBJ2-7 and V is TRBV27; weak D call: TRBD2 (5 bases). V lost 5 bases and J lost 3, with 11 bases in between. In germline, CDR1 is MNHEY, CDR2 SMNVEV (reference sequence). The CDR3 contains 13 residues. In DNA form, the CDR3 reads TGTGCCAGCAGTCAGTCGGGGATCTACGAGCAGTACTTC. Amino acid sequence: CASSQSGIYEQYF.

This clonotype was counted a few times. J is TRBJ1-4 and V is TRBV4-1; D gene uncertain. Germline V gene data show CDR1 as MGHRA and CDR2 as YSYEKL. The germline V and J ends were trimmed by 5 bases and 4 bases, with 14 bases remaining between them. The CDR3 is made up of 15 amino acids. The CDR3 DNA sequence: TGCGCCAGCAGCACATGGCAAAGGGTTAATGAAAAACTGTTTTTT. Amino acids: CASSTWQRVNEKLFF.

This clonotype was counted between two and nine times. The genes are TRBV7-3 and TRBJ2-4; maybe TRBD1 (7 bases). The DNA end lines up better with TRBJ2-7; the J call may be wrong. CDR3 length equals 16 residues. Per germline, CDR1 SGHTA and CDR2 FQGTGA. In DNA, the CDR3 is TGTGCCAGCAGCTTAACGTCGACAGGGAGGAACTACGAGCAGTACTTC. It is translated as CASSLTSTGRNYEQYF.

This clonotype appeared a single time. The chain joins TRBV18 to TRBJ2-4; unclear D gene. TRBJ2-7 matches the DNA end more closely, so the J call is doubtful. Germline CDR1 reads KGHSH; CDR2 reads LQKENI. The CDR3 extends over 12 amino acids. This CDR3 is CASSEIIDEQYF. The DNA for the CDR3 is TGTGCCAGCTCTGAGATCATCGACGAGCAGTACTTC.

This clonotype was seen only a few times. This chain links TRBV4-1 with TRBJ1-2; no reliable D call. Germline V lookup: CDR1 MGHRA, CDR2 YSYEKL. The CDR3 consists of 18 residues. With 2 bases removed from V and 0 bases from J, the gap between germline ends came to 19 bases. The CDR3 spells CASSQRAPTRTANYGYTF. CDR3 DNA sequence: TGCGCCAGCAGCCAAAGGGCTCCCACAAGAACAGCTAACTATGGCTACACCTTC.

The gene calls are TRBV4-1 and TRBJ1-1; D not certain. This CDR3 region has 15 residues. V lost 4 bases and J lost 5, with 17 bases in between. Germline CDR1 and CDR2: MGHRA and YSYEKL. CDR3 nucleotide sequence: TGCGCCAGCAGCCGAGTGCCAACAGAGGGAACTGAAGCTTTCTTT. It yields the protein CASSRVPTEGTEAFF.

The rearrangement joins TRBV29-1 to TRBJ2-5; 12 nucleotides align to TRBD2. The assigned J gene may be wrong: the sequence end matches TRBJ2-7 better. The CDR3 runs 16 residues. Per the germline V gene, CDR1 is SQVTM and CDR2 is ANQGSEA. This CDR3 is CSVELPGLAGYYEQYF. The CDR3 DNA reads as TGCAGCGTTGAGCTCCCCGGACTAGCGGGATATTACGAGCAGTACTTC.

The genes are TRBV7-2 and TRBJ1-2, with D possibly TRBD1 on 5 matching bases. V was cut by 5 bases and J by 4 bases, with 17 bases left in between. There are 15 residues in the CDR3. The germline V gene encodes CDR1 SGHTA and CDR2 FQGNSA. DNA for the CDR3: TGTGCCAGCAGCCTTTACCGGGGGATGAGCTATGGCTACACCTTC. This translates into CASSLYRGMSYGYTF.

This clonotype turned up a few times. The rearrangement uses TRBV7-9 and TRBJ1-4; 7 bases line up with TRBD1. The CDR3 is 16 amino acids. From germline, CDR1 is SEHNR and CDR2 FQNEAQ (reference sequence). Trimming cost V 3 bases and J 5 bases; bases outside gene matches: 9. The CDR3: CASSLGDREENEKLFF. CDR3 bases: TGTGCCAGCAGCTTGGGAGACAGGGAAGAGAATGAAAAACTGTTTTTT.

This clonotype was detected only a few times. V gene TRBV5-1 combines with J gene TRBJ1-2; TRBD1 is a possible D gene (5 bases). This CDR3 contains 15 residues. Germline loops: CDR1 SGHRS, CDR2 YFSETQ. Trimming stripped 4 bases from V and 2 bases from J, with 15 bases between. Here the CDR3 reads CASSPRGIENYGYTF. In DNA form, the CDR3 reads TGCGCCAGCAGCCCCCGGGGGATTGAAAACTATGGCTACACCTTC. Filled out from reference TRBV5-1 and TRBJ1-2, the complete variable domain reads KAGVTQTPRYLIKTRGQQVTLSCSPISGHRSVSWYQQTPGQGLQFLFEYFSETQRNKGNFPGRFSGRQFSNSRSEMNVSTLELGDSALYLCASSPRGIENYGYTFGSGTRLTVV.

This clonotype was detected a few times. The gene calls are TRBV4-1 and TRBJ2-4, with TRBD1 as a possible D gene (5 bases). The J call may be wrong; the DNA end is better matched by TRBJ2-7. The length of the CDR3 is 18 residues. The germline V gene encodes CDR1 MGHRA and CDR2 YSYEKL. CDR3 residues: CASSQELPGKVINYEQYF. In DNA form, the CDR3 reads TGCGCCAGCAGCCAAGAGCTGCCAGGGAAAGTGATTAACTACGAGCAGTACTTC.

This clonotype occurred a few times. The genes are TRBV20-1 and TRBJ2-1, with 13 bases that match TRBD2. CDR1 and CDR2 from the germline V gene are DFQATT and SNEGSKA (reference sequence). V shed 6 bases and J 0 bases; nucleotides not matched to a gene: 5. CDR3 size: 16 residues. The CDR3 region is CSADRTSGSSYNEQFF. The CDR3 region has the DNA TGCAGTGCCGACCGGACTAGCGGGAGCTCCTACAATGAGCAGTTCTTC.

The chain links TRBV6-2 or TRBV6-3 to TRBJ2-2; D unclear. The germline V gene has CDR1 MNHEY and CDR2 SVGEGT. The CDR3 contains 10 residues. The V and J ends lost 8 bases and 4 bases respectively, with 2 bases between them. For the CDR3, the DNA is TGTGCCAGCCTCACCGGGGAGCTGTTTTTT. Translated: CASLTGELFF.

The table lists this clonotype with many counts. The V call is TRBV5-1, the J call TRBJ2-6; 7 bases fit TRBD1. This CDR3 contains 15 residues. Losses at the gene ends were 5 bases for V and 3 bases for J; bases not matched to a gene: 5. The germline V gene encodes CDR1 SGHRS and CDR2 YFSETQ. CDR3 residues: CASSRQGDGANVLTF. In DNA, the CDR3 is TGCGCCAGCAGTCGACAGGGCGATGGGGCCAACGTCCTGACTTTC.